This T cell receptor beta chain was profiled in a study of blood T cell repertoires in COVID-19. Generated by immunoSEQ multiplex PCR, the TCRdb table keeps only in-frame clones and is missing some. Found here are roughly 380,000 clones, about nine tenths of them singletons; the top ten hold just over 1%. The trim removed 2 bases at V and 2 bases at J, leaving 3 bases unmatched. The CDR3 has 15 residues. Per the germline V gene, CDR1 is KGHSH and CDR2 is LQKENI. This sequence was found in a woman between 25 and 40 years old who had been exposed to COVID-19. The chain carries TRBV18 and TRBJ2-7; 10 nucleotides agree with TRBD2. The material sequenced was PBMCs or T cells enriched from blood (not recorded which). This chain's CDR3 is CASSPSTSGAYEQYF. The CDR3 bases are TGTGCCAGCTCACCATCCACTAGCGGGGCCTACGAGCAGTACTTC.